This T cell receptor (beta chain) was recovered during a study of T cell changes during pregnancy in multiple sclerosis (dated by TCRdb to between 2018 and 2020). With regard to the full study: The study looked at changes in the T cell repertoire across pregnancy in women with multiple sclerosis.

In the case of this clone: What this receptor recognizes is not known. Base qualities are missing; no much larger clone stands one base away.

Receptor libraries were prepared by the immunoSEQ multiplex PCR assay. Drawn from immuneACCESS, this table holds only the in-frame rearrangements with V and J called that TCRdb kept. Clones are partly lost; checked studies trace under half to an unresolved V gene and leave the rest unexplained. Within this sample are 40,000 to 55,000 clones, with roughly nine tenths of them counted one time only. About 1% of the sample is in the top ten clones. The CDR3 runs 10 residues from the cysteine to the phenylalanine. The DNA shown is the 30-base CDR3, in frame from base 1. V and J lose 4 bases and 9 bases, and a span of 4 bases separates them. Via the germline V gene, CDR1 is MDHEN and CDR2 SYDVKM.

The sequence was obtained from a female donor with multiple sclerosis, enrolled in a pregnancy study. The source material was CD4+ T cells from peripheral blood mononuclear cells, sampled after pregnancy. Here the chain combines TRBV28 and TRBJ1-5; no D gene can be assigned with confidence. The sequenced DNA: TGTGCCAGCAGTTCGGGGCCCCAGCATTTT. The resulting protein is CASSSGPQHF.